These 21 T cell receptor beta chains share one sample of origin, sequenced in a study of immune evolution from preneoplasia to lung adenocarcinoma (dated by TCRdb to the early 2020s). Receptor libraries were prepared by the immunoSEQ multiplex PCR assay. Drawn from immuneACCESS, this table holds only the in-frame rearrangements with V and J called that TCRdb kept. Clones are partly lost; checked studies trace under half to an unresolved V gene and leave the rest unexplained. Present in this sample are about 8,400 clones, approximately 80% of which were seen just once. Together, the top ten hold just over 8% of the sample. The sample comprised FFPE invasive lung adenocarcinoma tissue. Reading the label with the study, this specimen's cell subset or site is: frankly invasive lung adenocarcinoma (ADC). The receptor set was obtained from a person aged 45 to 59 with lung adenocarcinoma.

This chain connects TRBV6-1 to TRBJ2-1, with TRBD1 identical over 9 bases. Trimming removed 4 bases from V and 7 bases from J; junction bases left unmatched: 11. This CDR3 is built from 16 residues. Germline CDR1 reads MNHNS; CDR2 reads SASEGT. In nucleotides, the CDR3 is TGTGCCAGCAGTGTGACCCGAGGACAGGGGTTGAATGAGCAGTTCTTC. Its translation is CASSVTRGQGLNEQFF.

The table lists this clone with a count of one. The chain uses TRBV2 and TRBJ2-7; 8 nucleotides agree with TRBD1. Unmatched junction bases numbered 1, after V lost 3 bases and J lost 3 bases. Germline V lookup: CDR1 SNHLY, CDR2 FYNNEI. This CDR3 is 13 amino acids long. CDR3 in DNA: TGTGCCAGCAGTGATGACAGGGGCTACGAGCAGTACTTC. It encodes CASSDDRGYEQYF.

Remarks on this clone: The same CDR3 also results from other DNA sequences found in this sample. The chain employs TRBV5-8 and TRBJ2-7; 9 nucleotides match TRBD2. The V gene end was trimmed by 0 bases and the J gene end by 4 bases; junction bases not matched to a gene: 2. Germline V gene sequence: CDR1 SGHTS, CDR2 YDEGEE. The CDR3 has 14 amino acids. The CDR3 DNA reads as TGTGCCAGCAGCTTGGTGAGCGGGGGGTACGAGCAGTACTTC. Protein product: CASSLVSGGYEQYF.

This chain links TRBV5-6 with TRBJ1-4; D call uncertain. From germline, CDR1 is SGHDT and CDR2 YYEEEE. There are 13 residues in the CDR3. V was pared by 4 bases and J by 7 bases, with 11 bases between. CDR3: CASSRWAVEKLFF. The CDR3 region has the DNA TGTGCCAGCAGCCGGTGGGCAGTTGAAAAACTGTTTTTT.

This clone has just one count. The chain joins TRBV16 to TRBJ2-7, with a weak D call TRBD1 (7 bases). V was cut by 4 bases and J by 12 bases, with 31 bases left in between. Germline loops: CDR1 KGHSY, CDR2 FQNENV. This CDR3 is built from 17 residues. The CDR3 region is CASSRPIAGQPYALWYF. Written as DNA, the CDR3 is TGTGCCAGCAGCCGGCCCATCGCGGGACAGCCCTACGCCCTGTGGTACTTC. Based on the CDR3 plus reference TRBV16 and TRBJ2-7, the full variable domain is GEEVAQTPKHLVRGEGQKAKLYCAPIKGHSYVFWYQQVLKNEFKFLISFQNENVFDETGMPKERFSAKCLPNSPCSLEIQATKLEDSAVYFCASSRPIAGQPYALWYFGPGTRLTVT.

J is TRBJ2-2 and V is TRBV11-2; D gene uncertain. Trimming pared 7 bases from V and 8 bases from J, leaving 8 bases between. The length of the CDR3 is 11 residues. Germline V CDR1 and CDR2: SGHAT, FQNNGV. CDR3 sequence: CASKAQGELFF. The CDR3 DNA reads as TGTGCCAGCAAAGCCCAGGGGGAGCTGTTTTTT.

V usage is TRBV10-3 and J usage is TRBJ2-1, with 11 bases lining up with TRBD2. Germline CDR1 and CDR2: ENHRY and SYGVKD. CDR3 length: 13 amino acids. With V trimmed by 6 bases and J by 5 bases, 0 bases remained unmatched. Written as DNA, the CDR3 is TGTGCCATCAGGGGACTAGCGGACAATGAGCAGTTCTTC. It codes for CAIRGLADNEQFF.

There are a few counts of this clone. The chain recombines TRBV2 with TRBJ2-3, with TRBD1 as a possible D gene (6 bases). Germline V gives CDR1 SNHLY, CDR2 FYNNEI. The V and J ends lost 6 bases and 2 bases respectively, with 9 bases between them. This CDR3 is built from 13 residues. This CDR3 reads CASRGDNTDTQYF. The CDR3 region has the DNA TGTGCCAGCAGGGGGGACAACACAGATACGCAGTATTTT.

The chain couples TRBV14 to TRBJ2-1; either TRBD1 or TRBD2 may supply D (5 bases each). The germline V and J ends were trimmed by 5 bases and 6 bases, with 11 bases remaining between them. CDR1 and CDR2 (germline): SGHDN, FVKESK. The CDR3 runs 13 residues. The CDR3: CASSAGTANEQFF. DNA of the CDR3: TGTGCCAGCAGCGCCGGGACCGCCAATGAGCAGTTCTTC.

The CDR3: CAWGQGMNTEAFF. The CDR3 DNA follows: TGTGCCTGGGGACAGGGGATGAACACTGAAGCTTTCTTT. The J gene is TRBJ1-1, the V gene TRBV30; 9 bases fit TRBD1. V trimming: 5 bases; J trimming: 0 bases; junction bases outside the gene matches: 1. This CDR3 spans 13 amino acids. Germline assignment: CDR1 GTSNPN and CDR2 SVGIG (reference sequence).

This chain connects TRBV5-4 to TRBJ2-7; 10 bases are shared with TRBD1. The CDR3 covers 14 residues. Germline V CDR1 and CDR2: SGHNT, YYREEE (reference sequence). The J segment lost 1 base and the V segment lost 7 bases, leaving 5 bases of the junction unmatched. The CDR3 DNA reads TGTGCCAGCTCCCGGGACAGGGGATCCTACGAGCAGTACTTC. Translated: CASSRDRGSYEQYF.

This clone was observed a handful of times. This chain uses TRBV4-1 with TRBJ2-7; 7 bases match TRBD1. With V trimmed by 0 bases and J by 1 base, 3 bases remained unmatched. CDR1 MGHRA and CDR2 YSYEKL come from the germline V gene. The CDR3 spans 15 residues. The DNA for the CDR3 is TGCGCCAGCAGCCAAGAGAGGGGGCCATCCTACGAGCAGTACTTC. This gives the protein CASSQERGPSYEQYF.

The chain uses TRBV20-1 and TRBJ1-1; D may be TRBD1 (6 bases). The V and J ends lost 3 bases and 9 bases respectively, with 11 bases between them. The V gene's germline CDR1 is DFQATT and CDR2 SNEGSKA (reference sequence). This CDR3 has 11 amino acids. CDR3 DNA sequence: TGCAGTGCTAGTGAACAGGGTAAAGCTTTCTTT. Translated: CSASEQGKAFF.

The chain combines TRBV7-9 with TRBJ1-1, with D unclear. V was clipped by 3 bases and J by 8 bases, with 7 bases between them. This CDR3 spans 11 amino acids. Looked up from germline, CDR1 is SEHNR and CDR2 is FQNEAQ (reference sequence). CDR3 in DNA: TGTGCCAGCAGCTTTGGGCCCGAAGCTTTCTTT. This encodes CASSFGPEAFF.

This chain links TRBV29-1 with TRBJ1-2; 12 nucleotides line up with TRBD1. The germline CDR1 and CDR2 sequences are SQVTM and ANQGSEA. This CDR3 is 14 amino acids long. The junction had 9 bases not matched to a gene; V was cut back by 6 bases and J by 7 bases. CDR3 loop: CSVPGQGAGGGYTF. CDR3 nucleotide sequence: TGCAGCGTCCCGGGACAGGGGGCGGGAGGTGGCTACACCTTC.

V and J are TRBV7-8 and TRBJ2-5; maybe TRBD2 (6 bases). The ends were cut back, 7 bases at V and 0 bases at J, with 9 bases in the middle. This CDR3 has 13 amino acids. In germline, CDR1 is SGHVS, CDR2 FQNEAQ. CDR3 protein: CASKRDYQETQYF. CDR3 sequence (DNA): TGTGCCAGCAAACGGGACTACCAAGAGACCCAGTACTTC.

CDR3 nucleotides: TGTGCCAGCAGCTTGTTTCGCGAGCAGTACTTC. Amino acids: CASSLFREQYF. The rearrangement joins TRBV11-2 to TRBJ2-7, with no clear D. Germline V gene sequence: CDR1 SGHAT, CDR2 FQNNGV. CDR3 length: 11 residues. V was clipped by 3 bases and J by 6 bases, with 6 bases between them.

The genes are TRBV4-2 and TRBJ2-7, with 12 bases identical to TRBD2. In germline, CDR1 is LGHNA, CDR2 YNFKEQ. Trimming at V came to 0 bases and at J to 7 bases, leaving 7 bases not matched to a gene. The CDR3 has 16 residues. The CDR3, as DNA: TGTGCCAGCAGCCAAGATCTCCTAGCGGGGGGGCCAGAGCAGTACTTC. Translating gives CASSQDLLAGGPEQYF.

This rearrangement joins TRBV6-6 to TRBJ1-1; 7 bases agree with TRBD1. Germline CDR1 is MNHNY and CDR2 is SVGAGI (reference sequence). The CDR3 sequence is 14 residues long. V dropped 5 bases and J dropped 7; count of bases not matched to a gene: 10. The CDR3 DNA reads as TGTGCCAGCAGTGTAGCCGGGACAGATTATGAAGCTTTCTTT. This translates into CASSVAGTDYEAFF.

The genes are TRBV28 and TRBJ2-7, with TRBD2 identical over 12 bases. This CDR3 has 15 residues. Trimming took 5 bases from V and 3 from J; bases not matched to a gene: 5. Germline V CDR1 and CDR2: MDHEN, SYDVKM. The chain's CDR3 is CASSPGLAGIYEQYF. The CDR3 region has the DNA TGTGCCAGCAGTCCCGGACTAGCGGGAATCTACGAGCAGTACTTC.

The chain recombines TRBV7-9 with TRBJ2-7, with 13 bases lining up with TRBD2. Germline V lookup: CDR1 SEHNR, CDR2 FQNEAQ (reference sequence). The V gene end was trimmed by 5 bases and the J gene end by 7 bases; junction bases not matched to a gene: 2. This CDR3 has 13 residues. The CDR3 is CASSLTSGGEQYF. The CDR3 region has the DNA TGTGCCAGCAGCCTGACTAGCGGGGGGGAGCAGTACTTC. The variable domain in full, with the rest retrieved from reference TRBV7-9 and TRBJ2-7, is DTGVSQNPRHKITKRGQNVTFRCDPISEHNRLYWYRQTLGQGPEFLTYFQNEAQLEKSRLLSDRFSAERPKGSFSTLEIQRTEQGDSAMYLCASSLTSGGEQYFGPGTRLTVT.